Listed below are T cell receptor beta chains from one sample, sequenced in a study of CD8+CD57+ T cells in acquired aplastic anemia. TCRdb passed the reads through MiXCR, listing each CDR3 protein once. The table has a few hundred thousand distinct CDR3 sequences, roughly 80% seen once. Sequencing used sorted CD4+, CD8+, or CD8+CD57+ T cells (not recorded which) from PBMCs. These receptors all come from a human donor with aplastic anemia. Each CDR3 is given with its conserved first and last residue. The order of the fields is D gene, V gene, clone size, J gene, CDR3 protein, CDR3 DNA. The D gene is left open where the match is weak. A clone size is listed for some rows: how often the clone was seen (once, few, many), or a class if it is expanded.

d_gene: .
v_gene: TRBV7-8
abundance: .
j_gene: TRBJ1-6
CDR3aa: CASSLEQFGSPLHF
CDR3nt: TGTGCCAGCAGCTTAGAACAGTTCGGTTCACCCCTCCACTTT

d_gene: TRBD2
v_gene: TRBV5-6
abundance: .
j_gene: TRBJ2-5
CDR3aa: CATSWGGGQETQYF
CDR3nt: TGTGCCACCAGCTGGGGCGGGGGCCAAGAGACCCAGTACTTC

d_gene: .
v_gene: TRBV2
abundance: .
j_gene: TRBJ2-5
CDR3aa: CASSSAYRQETQHF
CDR3nt: TGTGCCAGCAGCAGTGCCTACAGGCAAGAGACCCAGCATTTC

d_gene: .
v_gene: TRBV7-8
abundance: .
j_gene: TRBJ1-1
CDR3aa: CASSSWTANLVNTEAFF
CDR3nt: TGTGCCAGCAGCTCATGGACGGCCAACCTGGTGAACACTGAAGCTTTCTTT

d_gene: .
v_gene: TRBV7-3
abundance: .
j_gene: TRBJ2-5
CDR3aa: CASSGGGEADTEAF
CDR3nt: TGTGCCAGCAGCGGAGGGGGGGAGGCAGACACTGAAGCTTTC

d_gene: .
v_gene: TRBV7-7
abundance: .
j_gene: TRBJ1-2
CDR3aa: CASSRSGGAKDAQTF
CDR3nt: TGTGCCAGCAGCCGTAGCGGGGGGGCAAAGGATGCCCAGACCTTC

d_gene: .
v_gene: TRBV7-8
abundance: .
j_gene: TRBJ1-1
CDR3aa: CASSGGDRPETHNEAFF
CDR3nt: TGTGCCAGCAGCGGGGGGGACCGACCCGAAACGCACAATGAAGCTTTCTTT

d_gene: .
v_gene: TRBV7-9
abundance: .
j_gene: TRBJ2-5
CDR3aa: CASSPGPGLYTFGF
CDR3nt: .

d_gene: TRBD1
v_gene: TRBV11-2
abundance: once
j_gene: TRBJ2-3
CDR3aa: CASSLDRTGSDTQYF
CDR3nt: TGTGCCAGCAGCTTAGATCGGACAGGGTCAGATACGCAGTATTTT

d_gene: .
v_gene: TRBV9
abundance: .
j_gene: TRBJ1-2
CDR3aa: CASGLARDIQYFGYTF
CDR3nt: .

d_gene: .
v_gene: TRBV5-1
abundance: .
j_gene: TRBJ1-1
CDR3aa: CASSVGGAAEAFF
CDR3nt: TGTGCCAGCAGCGTAGGGGGGGCTGCTGAAGCTTTCTTT

d_gene: TRBD1
v_gene: TRBV2
abundance: once
j_gene: TRBJ1-6
CDR3aa: CASNYGAGGLSPLHF
CDR3nt: TGTGCCAGCAACTATGGGGCAGGGGGGTTGTCGCCCCTCCACTTT

d_gene: .
v_gene: TRBV2
abundance: .
j_gene: TRBJ1-5
CDR3aa: CASSDAGTQPQHF
CDR3nt: TGTGCCAGCAGTGATGCGGGGACCCAGCCCCAGCATTTT

d_gene: .
v_gene: TRBV7-2
abundance: .
j_gene: TRBJ2-3
CDR3aa: CASSSAAGEQYVGF
CDR3nt: .

d_gene: .
v_gene: TRBV15
abundance: .
j_gene: TRBJ2-5
CDR3aa: CATSRELPGRDGGTQYF
CDR3nt: TGTGCCACCAGCAGAGAGCTCCCGGGACGCGACGGGGGGACCCAGTACTTC

d_gene: TRBD1
v_gene: TRBV9
abundance: once
j_gene: TRBJ1-6
CDR3aa: CASSAGGQSTDPHF
CDR3nt: TGTGCCAGCAGCGCAGGGGGACAGAGCACAGATCCGCACTTT

d_gene: .
v_gene: TRBV4-1
abundance: .
j_gene: TRBJ1-5
CDR3aa: CASSQQRGWDQPQHF
CDR3nt: TGTGCCAGCAGCCAACAACGAGGCTGGGATCAGCCCCAGCATTTT

d_gene: .
v_gene: TRBV7-9
abundance: .
j_gene: TRBJ1-5
CDR3aa: CASSVPSSKRPQHF
CDR3nt: TGTGCCAGCAGTGTTCCAAGTAGCAAGCGGCCCCAGCATTTT

d_gene: .
v_gene: TRBV7-2
abundance: .
j_gene: TRBJ1-5
CDR3aa: CASSYQPEDYNLSQHF
CDR3nt: TGTGCCAGCAGCTACCAGCCAGAAGATTACAACCTTTCCCAGCATTTT

d_gene: TRBD2
v_gene: TRBV5-8
abundance: .
j_gene: TRBJ2-5
CDR3aa: CASSFTSASGRDETQYF
CDR3nt: TGTGCCAGCAGCTTTACTAGCGCTAGCGGGAGGGATGAGACCCAGTACTTC

d_gene: .
v_gene: TRBV15
abundance: few
j_gene: TRBJ2-3
CDR3aa: CATSRARDPDTQYF
CDR3nt: TGTGCCACCAGCAGAGCGAGAGATCCCGATACGCAGTATTTT

d_gene: .
v_gene: TRBV20-1
abundance: .
j_gene: TRBJ2-1
CDR3aa: CSARDLPGPYNEQFF
CDR3nt: TGCAGTGCCCGAGACCTACCAGGCCCGTACAATGAGCAGTTCTTC

d_gene: .
v_gene: TRBV7-9
abundance: once
j_gene: TRBJ1-1
CDR3aa: CASGLAGSYGANVAFF
CDR3nt: TGTGCCAGCGGCTTAGCGGGTAGCTACGGGGCCAACGTCGCTTTCTTT

d_gene: .
v_gene: TRBV7-8
abundance: .
j_gene: TRBJ2-2
CDR3aa: CASSLGGDTGELFF
CDR3nt: TGTGCCAGCAGCTTAGGGGGGGACACCGGGGAGCTGTTTTTT

d_gene: .
v_gene: TRBV7-2
abundance: few
j_gene: TRBJ2-3
CDR3aa: CASSLAAWGDEQYF
CDR3nt: TGTGCCAGCAGCTTAGCGGCCTGGGGCGATGAGCAGTATTTT

d_gene: .
v_gene: TRBV7-2
abundance: .
j_gene: TRBJ2-3
CDR3aa: CASSLGLSDTDTQYF
CDR3nt: TGTGCCAGCAGCTTAGGACTTAGCGACACAGATACGCAGTATTTT

d_gene: .
v_gene: TRBV10-3
abundance: few
j_gene: TRBJ1-4
CDR3aa: CAIRQGENEKLFF
CDR3nt: TGTGCCATCAGACAAGGGGAGAATGAAAAACTGTTTTTT

d_gene: .
v_gene: TRBV10-3
abundance: few
j_gene: TRBJ1-5
CDR3aa: CAISEGEYSNQPQHF
CDR3nt: TGTGCCATCAGTGAGGGGGAATATAGCAATCAGCCCCAGCATTTT

d_gene: .
v_gene: TRBV5-4
abundance: .
j_gene: TRBJ2-5
CDR3aa: CASSFARGTKETQYF
CDR3nt: TGTGCCAGCAGCTTTGCTCGCGGGACAAAAGAGACCCAGTACTTC

d_gene: .
v_gene: TRBV9
abundance: .
j_gene: TRBJ2-3
CDR3aa: CASSVGGGPAEQYF
CDR3nt: TGTGCCAGCAGCGTAGGAGGTGGGCCGGCCGAGCAGTATTTT

d_gene: TRBD1
v_gene: TRBV10-2
abundance: .
j_gene: TRBJ1-1
CDR3aa: CASSDYRGMNTEAFF
CDR3nt: TGCGCCAGCAGTGATTACAGGGGGATGAACACTGAAGCTTTCTTT

d_gene: .
v_gene: TRBV11-3
abundance: .
j_gene: TRBJ1-2
CDR3aa: CATSMYMTGSVDYGYTF
CDR3nt: TGTGCCACCAGCATGTACATGACAGGCTCGGTAGACTATGGCTACACCTTC

d_gene: TRBD1
v_gene: TRBV7-2
abundance: .
j_gene: TRBJ2-1
CDR3aa: CASSNGQGAQETQQFF
CDR3nt: TGTGCCAGCAGCAATGGACAGGGGGCTCAAGAGACCCAGCAGTTCTTC

d_gene: TRBD2
v_gene: TRBV7-2
abundance: .
j_gene: TRBJ2-5
CDR3aa: CASSLVLAGGPGETQYF
CDR3nt: TGTGCCAGCAGCTTAGTGCTGGCGGGAGGGCCGGGGGAGACCCAGTACTTC

d_gene: .
v_gene: TRBV7-8
abundance: .
j_gene: TRBJ2-1
CDR3aa: CASSLGIAADNEQFF
CDR3nt: TGTGCCAGCAGCCTAGGGATCGCGGCAGACAATGAGCAGTTCTTC

d_gene: .
v_gene: TRBV7-8
abundance: .
j_gene: TRBJ1-2
CDR3aa: CASSLAGGPNYHYTF
CDR3nt: TGTGCCAGCAGCTTAGCTGGAGGTCCCAATTATCACTACACCTTC